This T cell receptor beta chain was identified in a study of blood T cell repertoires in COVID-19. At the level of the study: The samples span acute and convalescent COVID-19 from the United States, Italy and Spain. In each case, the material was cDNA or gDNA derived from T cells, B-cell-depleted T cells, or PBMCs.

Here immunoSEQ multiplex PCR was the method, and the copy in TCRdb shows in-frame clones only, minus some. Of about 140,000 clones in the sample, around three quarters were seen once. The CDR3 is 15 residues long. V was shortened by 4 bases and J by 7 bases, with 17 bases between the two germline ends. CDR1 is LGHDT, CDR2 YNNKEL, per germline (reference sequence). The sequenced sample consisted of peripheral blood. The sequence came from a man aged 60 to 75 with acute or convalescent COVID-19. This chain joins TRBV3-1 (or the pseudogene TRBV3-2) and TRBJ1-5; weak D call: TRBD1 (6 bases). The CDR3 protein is CASSPTQGLGQPQHF. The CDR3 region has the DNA TGTGCCAGCAGCCCAACCCAGGGGTTGGGACAGCCCCAGCATTTT.